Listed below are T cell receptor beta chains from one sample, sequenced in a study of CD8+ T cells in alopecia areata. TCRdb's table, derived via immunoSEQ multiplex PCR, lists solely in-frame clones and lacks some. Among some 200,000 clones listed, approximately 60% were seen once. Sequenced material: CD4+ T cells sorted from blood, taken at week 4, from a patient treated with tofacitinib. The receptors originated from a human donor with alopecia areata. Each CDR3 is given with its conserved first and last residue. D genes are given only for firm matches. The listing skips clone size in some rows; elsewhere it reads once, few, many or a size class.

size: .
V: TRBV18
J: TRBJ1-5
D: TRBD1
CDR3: CASSPGQEQTVQPQHF
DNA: TGTGCCAGCTCACCGGGACAGGAGCAGACAGTACAGCCCCAGCATTTT

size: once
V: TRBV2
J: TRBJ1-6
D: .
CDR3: CASSEQGPSPLHF
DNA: TGTGCCAGCAGTGAACAGGGACCTTCACCCCTCCACTTT

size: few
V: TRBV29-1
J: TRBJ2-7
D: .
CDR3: CSAPSETFEQYF
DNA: TGCAGCGCCCCAAGCGAGACCTTCGAGCAGTACTTC

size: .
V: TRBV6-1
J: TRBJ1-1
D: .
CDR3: CATSREQDTEAFF
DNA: TGTGCCACTTCCAGGGAGCAGGACACTGAAGCTTTCTTT

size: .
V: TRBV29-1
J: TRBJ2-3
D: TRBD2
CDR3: CSVGTSGGLRTDTQYF
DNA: TGCAGCGTCGGGACTAGCGGGGGGCTGCGCACAGATACGCAGTATTTT

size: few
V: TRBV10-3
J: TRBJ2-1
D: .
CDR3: CAISESGATDYNEQFF
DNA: TGTGCCATCAGTGAGTCCGGAGCGACCGACTACAATGAGCAGTTCTTC

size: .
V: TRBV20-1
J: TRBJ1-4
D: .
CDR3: CSAGLEKLFF
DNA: TGCAGCGCAGGGTTAGAAAAACTGTTTTTT

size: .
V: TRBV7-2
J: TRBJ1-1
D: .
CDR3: CASSLRSGTDYTEAFF
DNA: TGTGCCAGCAGCTTAAGATCCGGGACCGACTACACTGAAGCTTTCTTT

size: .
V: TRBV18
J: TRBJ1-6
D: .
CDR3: CASSPSTNSPLHF
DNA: TGTGCCAGCTCACCATCAACAAATTCACCCCTCCACTTT

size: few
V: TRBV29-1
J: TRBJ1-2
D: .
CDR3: CSVEVGILDTYGYTF
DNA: TGCAGCGTTGAAGTCGGCATTCTAGACACGTATGGCTACACCTTC

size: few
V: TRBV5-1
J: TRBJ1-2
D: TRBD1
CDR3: CASTDRVNYGYTF
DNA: TGCGCCAGCACGGACAGGGTTAACTATGGCTACACCTTC

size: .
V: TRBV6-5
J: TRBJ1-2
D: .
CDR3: CASSRTGRGGYTF
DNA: TGTGCCAGCAGCCGTACAGGGAGGGGTGGCTACACCTTC

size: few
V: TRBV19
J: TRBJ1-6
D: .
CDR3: CASSMGRADRNSPLHF
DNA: TGTGCCAGTAGTATGGGCAGGGCTGATAGGAATTCACCCCTCCACTTT

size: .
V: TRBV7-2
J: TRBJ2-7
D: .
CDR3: CASSFRGAGRYEQYF
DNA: TGTGCCAGCAGCTTTAGGGGAGCAGGGAGATACGAGCAGTACTTC

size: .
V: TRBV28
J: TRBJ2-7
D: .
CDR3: CASSLGPSYEQYF
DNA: TGTGCCAGCAGTTTGGGTCCAAGCTACGAGCAGTACTTC

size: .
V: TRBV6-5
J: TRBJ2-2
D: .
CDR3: CASSWGTGELFF
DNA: TGTGCCAGCAGTTGGGGCACCGGGGAGCTGTTTTTT

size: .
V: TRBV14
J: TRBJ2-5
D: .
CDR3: CASGRLDQETQYF
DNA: TGTGCCAGCGGCAGGCTCGACCAAGAGACCCAGTACTTC

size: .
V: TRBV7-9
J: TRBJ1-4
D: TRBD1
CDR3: CASSLVEGALEKLFF
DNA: TGTGCCAGCAGCTTAGTGGAGGGGGCCCTCGAAAAACTGTTTTTT

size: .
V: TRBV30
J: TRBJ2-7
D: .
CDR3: CAWNGNSYEQYF
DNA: TGTGCCTGGAACGGAAATTCCTACGAGCAGTACTTC

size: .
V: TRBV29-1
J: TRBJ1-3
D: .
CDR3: CSVAIPGGNTIYF
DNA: TGCAGCGTTGCAATCCCGGGAGGAAACACCATATATTTT

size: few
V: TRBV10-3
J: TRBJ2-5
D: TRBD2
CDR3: CAIKPGLAGDQETQYF
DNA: TGTGCCATCAAACCTGGACTAGCGGGGGACCAAGAGACCCAGTACTTC

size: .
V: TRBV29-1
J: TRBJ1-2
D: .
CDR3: CSGILLRENYGYTF
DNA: TGCAGCGGAATACTGCTCAGGGAGAACTATGGCTACACCTTC

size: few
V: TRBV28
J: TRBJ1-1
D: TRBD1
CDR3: CASSPRQGLGAFF
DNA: TGTGCCAGCAGTCCCCGACAGGGGCTTGGAGCTTTCTTT

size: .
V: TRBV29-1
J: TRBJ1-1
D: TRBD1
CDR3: CSVEALQGVSEAFF
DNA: TGCAGCGTTGAAGCCCTTCAGGGGGTGTCTGAAGCTTTCTTT

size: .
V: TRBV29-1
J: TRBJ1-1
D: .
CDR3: CSVGFWGKSAEAFF
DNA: TGCAGCGTTGGATTCTGGGGGAAAAGCGCTGAAGCTTTCTTT

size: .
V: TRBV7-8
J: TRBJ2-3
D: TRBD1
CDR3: CASSLRDRGTDTQYF
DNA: TGTGCCAGCAGCCTTCGGGACAGGGGCACAGATACGCAGTATTTT

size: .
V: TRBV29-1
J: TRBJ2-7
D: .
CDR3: CSVVRGPYEQYF
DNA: TGCAGCGTTGTGCGGGGACCCTACGAGCAGTACTTC

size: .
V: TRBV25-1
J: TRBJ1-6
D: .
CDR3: CASSQGVGPLHF
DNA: TGTGCCAGCAGCCAAGGGGTGGGTCCCCTCCACTTT

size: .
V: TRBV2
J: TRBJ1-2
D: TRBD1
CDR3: CASRQGDYGYTF
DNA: TGTGCCAGCCGACAGGGCGACTATGGCTACACCTTC

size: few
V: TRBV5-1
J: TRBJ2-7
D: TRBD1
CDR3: CASSLEGQTYEQYF
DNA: TGCGCCAGCAGCTTGGAGGGACAGACCTACGAGCAGTACTTC

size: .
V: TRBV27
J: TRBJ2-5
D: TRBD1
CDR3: CASKQGARQETQYF
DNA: TGTGCCAGCAAGCAGGGGGCGCGCCAAGAGACCCAGTACTTC

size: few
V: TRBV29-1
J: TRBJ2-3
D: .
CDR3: CSVEIGSDTQYF
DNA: TGCAGCGTTGAAATCGGTTCAGATACGCAGTATTTT

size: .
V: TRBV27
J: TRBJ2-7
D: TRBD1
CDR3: CASSGTGGSYEQYF
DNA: TGTGCCAGCAGTGGGACAGGGGGCTCCTACGAGCAGTACTTC

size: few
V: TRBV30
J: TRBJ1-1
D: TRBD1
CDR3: CAWSDRAEAFF
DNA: TGTGCCTGGTCGGACAGGGCTGAAGCTTTCTTT

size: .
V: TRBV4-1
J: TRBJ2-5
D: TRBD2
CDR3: CASSPTGTSLETQYF
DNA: TGCGCCAGCAGCCCTACCGGGACTAGCTTGGAGACCCAGTACTTC

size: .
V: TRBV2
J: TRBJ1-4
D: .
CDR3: CASSEQGGVTNEKLFF
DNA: TGTGCCAGCAGTGAGCAGGGTGGTGTGACTAATGAAAAACTGTTTTTT

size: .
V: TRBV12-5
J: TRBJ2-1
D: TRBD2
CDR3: CASGLAGGPSEQFF
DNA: TGTGCTAGTGGTTTAGCGGGGGGACCAAGTGAGCAGTTCTTC

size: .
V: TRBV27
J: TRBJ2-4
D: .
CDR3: CASPNRDRVKNIQYF
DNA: TGTGCCAGCCCAAACAGGGATCGGGTCAAAAACATTCAGTACTTC

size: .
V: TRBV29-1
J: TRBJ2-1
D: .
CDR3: CSVEEWRDEQFF
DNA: TGCAGCGTTGAAGAGTGGCGGGATGAGCAGTTCTTC

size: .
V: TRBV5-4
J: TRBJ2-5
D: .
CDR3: CASSPRTEETQYF
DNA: TGTGCCAGCAGCCCCAGGACGGAAGAGACCCAGTACTTC

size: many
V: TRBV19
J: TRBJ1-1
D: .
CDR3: CASSISGGNTEAFF
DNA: TGTGCCAGTAGTATCTCAGGAGGGAACACTGAAGCTTTCTTT

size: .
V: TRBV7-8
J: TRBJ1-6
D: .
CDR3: CASSPTGVRSPLHF
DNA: TGTGCCAGCAGCCCGACCGGGGTTCGGTCACCCCTCCACTTT

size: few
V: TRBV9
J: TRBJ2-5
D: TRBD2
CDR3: CASSDASGEETQYF
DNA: TGTGCCAGCAGCGACGCTAGCGGCGAAGAGACCCAGTACTTC

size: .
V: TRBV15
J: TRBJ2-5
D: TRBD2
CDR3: CATSTSRLASKGETQYF
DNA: TGTGCCACCAGCACCAGTAGACTAGCGAGCAAAGGAGAGACCCAGTACTTC

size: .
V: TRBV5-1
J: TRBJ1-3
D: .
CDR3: CASSLDGPISGNTIYF
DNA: TGCGCCAGCAGCTTGGACGGACCGATCTCTGGAAACACCATATATTTT

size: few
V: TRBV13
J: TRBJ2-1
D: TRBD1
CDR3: CASSLQGVSYNEQFF
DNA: TGTGCCAGCAGTCTACAGGGGGTATCCTACAATGAGCAGTTCTTC

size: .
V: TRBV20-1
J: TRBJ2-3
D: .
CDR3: CSASLADTQYF
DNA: TGCAGTGCTTCGCTAGCAGATACGCAGTATTTT

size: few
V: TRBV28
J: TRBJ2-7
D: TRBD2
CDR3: CASTLRTSGYEQYF
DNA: TGTGCCAGCACCCTAAGGACTAGCGGGTACGAGCAGTACTTC

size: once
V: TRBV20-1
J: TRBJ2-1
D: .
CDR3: CSGGGTIEQFF
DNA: TGCAGTGGGGGTGGGACCATAGAGCAGTTCTTC

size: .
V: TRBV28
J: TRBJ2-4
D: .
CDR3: CASSLVRNGGIQYF
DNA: TGTGCCAGCAGTTTGGTCAGGAACGGAGGCATTCAGTACTTC

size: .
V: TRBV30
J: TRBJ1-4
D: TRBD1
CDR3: CAWSGNRGWEKLFF
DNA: TGTGCCTGGAGTGGGAACAGGGGATGGGAAAAACTGTTTTTT

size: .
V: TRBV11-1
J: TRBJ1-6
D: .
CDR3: CASSPGEKGHNSPLHF
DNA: TGTGCCAGCAGCCCAGGGGAAAAGGGACATAATTCACCCCTCCACTTT

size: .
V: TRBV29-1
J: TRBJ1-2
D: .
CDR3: CSVARPLPSFYGYTF
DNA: TGCAGCGTTGCGCGACCCCTTCCGTCCTTTTATGGCTACACCTTC

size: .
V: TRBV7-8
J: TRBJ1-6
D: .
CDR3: CASSLRPNSPLHF
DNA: TGTGCCAGCAGCCTAAGACCTAATTCACCCCTCCACTTT

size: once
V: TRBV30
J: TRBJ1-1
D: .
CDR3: CAWSQQKNTEAFF
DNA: TGTGCCTGGAGTCAGCAGAAGAACACTGAAGCTTTCTTT

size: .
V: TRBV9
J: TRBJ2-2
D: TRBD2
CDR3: CASAETSGVTGELFF
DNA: TGTGCCAGCGCTGAGACTAGCGGGGTCACCGGGGAGCTGTTTTTT

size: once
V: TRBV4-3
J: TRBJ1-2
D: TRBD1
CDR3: CASSRATGATNYGYTF
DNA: TGCGCCAGCAGCCGCGCTACAGGGGCCACCAACTATGGCTACACCTTC

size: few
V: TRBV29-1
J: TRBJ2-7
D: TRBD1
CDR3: CSVEGGQAAQSSYEQYF
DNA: TGCAGCGTTGAAGGAGGACAGGCCGCTCAAAGCTCCTACGAGCAGTACTTC